This T cell receptor (beta chain) was recovered during a study of T-cell memory formation after mild COVID-19. Study at large: TCR clusters were mostly donor specific.

CDR3 length: 17 residues. Germline V gene sequence: CDR1 MGHRA, CDR2 YSYEKL. V shed 6 bases, J shed 2 bases, and the junction held 11 bases outside the gene matches. For this clonotype: The antigen is not known.

TCRdb fed the 5' RACE reads into MiXCR, producing one record per CDR3 protein. The sample shows around 250,000 distinct CDR3 sequences, 15% to 20% of them seen only once. Study-wide points: The finding that pre-infection memory included some responding clones suggested that cross-reactive memory joined. For second-wave clones that peaked at day 37, SARS-CoV-2 specificity went unverified.

The receptor was derived from a man between 18 and 35 years old who had mild COVID-19 (a few samples of this study predate the infection). Cell type and time point are not known. This chain links TRBV4-1 with TRBJ2-7, with 12 nucleotides matching TRBD1. Sample: PBMCs or a T cell subset sorted from them (not recorded which). The CDR3 nucleotides are TGCGCCAGCAGTCCTCCCGGTGGGACAGGGGGCACCTACGAGCAGTACTTC. Translated: CASSPPGGTGGTYEQYF.